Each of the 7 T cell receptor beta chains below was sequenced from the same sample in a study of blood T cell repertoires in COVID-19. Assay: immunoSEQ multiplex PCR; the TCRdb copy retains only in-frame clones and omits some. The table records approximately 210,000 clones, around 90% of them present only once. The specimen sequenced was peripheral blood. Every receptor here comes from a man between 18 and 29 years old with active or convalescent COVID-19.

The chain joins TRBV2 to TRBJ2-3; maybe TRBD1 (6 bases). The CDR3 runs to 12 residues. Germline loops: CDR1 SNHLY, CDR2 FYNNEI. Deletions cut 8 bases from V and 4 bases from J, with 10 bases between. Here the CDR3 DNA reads TGTGCCAGCGGGGGCTTAGCAGATACGCAGTATTTT. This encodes CASGGLADTQYF. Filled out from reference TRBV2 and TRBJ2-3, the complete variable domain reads EPEVTQTPSHQVTQMGQEVILRCVPISNHLYFYWYRQILGQKVEFLVSFYNNEISEKSEIFDDQFSVERPDGSNFTLKIRSTKLEDSAMYFCASGGLADTQYFGPGTRLTVL.

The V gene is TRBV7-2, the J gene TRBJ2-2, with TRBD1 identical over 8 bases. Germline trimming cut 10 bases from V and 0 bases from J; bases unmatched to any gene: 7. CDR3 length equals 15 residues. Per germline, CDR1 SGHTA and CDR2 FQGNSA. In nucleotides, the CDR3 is TGTGCCACCCACCAACAGGGGGCGAACACCGGGGAGCTGTTTTTT. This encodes CATHQQGANTGELFF.

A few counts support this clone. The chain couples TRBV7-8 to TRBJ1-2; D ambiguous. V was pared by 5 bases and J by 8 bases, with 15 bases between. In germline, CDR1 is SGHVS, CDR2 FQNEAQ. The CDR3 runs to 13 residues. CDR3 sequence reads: CASSPDMNVGYTF. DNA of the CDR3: TGTGCCAGCAGCCCCGACATGAACGTAGGCTACACCTTC. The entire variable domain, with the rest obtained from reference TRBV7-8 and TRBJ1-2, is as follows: GAGVSQSPRYKVAKRGQDVALRCDPISGHVSLFWYQQALGQGPEFLTYFQNEAQLDKSGLPSDRFFAERPEGSVSTLKIQRTQQEDSAVYLCASSPDMNVGYTFGSGTRLTVV.

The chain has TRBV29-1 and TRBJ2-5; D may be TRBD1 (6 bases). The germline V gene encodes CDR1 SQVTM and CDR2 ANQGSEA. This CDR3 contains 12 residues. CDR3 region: CSIVRGRETQYF. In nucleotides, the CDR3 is TGCAGTATTGTCAGGGGCCGAGAGACCCAGTACTTC. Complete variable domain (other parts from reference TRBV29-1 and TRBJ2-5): SAVISQKPSRDICQRGTSLTIQCQVDSQVTMMFWYRQQPGQSLTLIATANQGSEATYESGFVIDKFPISRPNLTFSTLTVSNMSPEDSSIYLCSIVRGRETQYFGPGTRLLVL.

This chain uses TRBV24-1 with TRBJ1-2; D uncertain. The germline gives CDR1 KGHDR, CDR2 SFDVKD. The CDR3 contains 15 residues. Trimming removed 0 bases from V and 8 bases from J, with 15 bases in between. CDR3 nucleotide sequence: TGTGCCACCAGTGATTTGCCGGCAGACGGGGAGGGCTACACCTTC. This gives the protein CATSDLPADGEGYTF.

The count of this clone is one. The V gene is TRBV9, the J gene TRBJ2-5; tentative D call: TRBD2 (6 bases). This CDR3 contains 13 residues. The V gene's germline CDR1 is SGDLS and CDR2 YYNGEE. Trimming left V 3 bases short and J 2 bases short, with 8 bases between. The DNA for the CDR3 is TGTGCCAGCAGCGCACTAGCTCAAGAGACCCAGTACTTC. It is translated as CASSALAQETQYF.

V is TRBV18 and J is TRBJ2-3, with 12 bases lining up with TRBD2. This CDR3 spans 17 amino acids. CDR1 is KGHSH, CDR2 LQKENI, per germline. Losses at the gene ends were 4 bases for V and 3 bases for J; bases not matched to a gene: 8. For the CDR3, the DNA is TGTGCCAGCTCACGAGGGACTAGCGGGTCCGGGACAGATACGCAGTATTTT. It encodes CASSRGTSGSGTDTQYF.